This is a list of T cell receptor beta chains from one sample in a study of radiotherapy plus CTLA-4 blockade in lung cancer. Using immunoSEQ multiplex PCR, the repertoire was profiled, and TCRdb retains in-frame clones only, with some absent. The sample yields tens of thousands of clones, approximately 71% seen once. The sequencing used peripheral blood, collected from a patient treated with radiotherapy plus ipilimumab. These receptors originate from a human donor with non-small cell lung cancer whose response to radiotherapy plus ipilimumab could not be evaluated. Both conserved end residues are part of each CDR3. A D gene is named only where the DNA matches it firmly. Part of the rows lack a size; the others show once, few, many or a class for expanded clones.

cdr3_aa cdr3_nt v_call clone_size d_call j_call
CASSFGSHTGELFF TGTGCCAGCAGCTTCGGTAGCCACACCGGGGAGCTGTTTTTT TRBV5-4 - - TRBJ2-2
CASSLQGMGLNTEAFF TGCGCCAGCAGCTTACAGGGAATGGGGCTGAACACTGAAGCTTTCTTT TRBV5-1 - - TRBJ1-1
CASSYPGTSGSYEQYF TGTGCCAGCAGCTATCCCGGGACTAGCGGGAGCTACGAGCAGTACTTC TRBV7-9 once TRBD2 TRBJ2-7
CASSLGGGSYNEQFF TGTGCCAGCAGCCTAGGGGGTGGCTCCTACAATGAGCAGTTCTTC TRBV7-3 - - TRBJ2-1
CASSYYLGGRGYTF TGTGCCAGCAGTTACTATCTGGGGGGGCGGGGCTACACCTTC TRBV6-6 - - TRBJ1-2
CASSQRGSGTQYF TGTGCCAGCAGCCAGCGCGGAAGCGGGACCCAGTACTTC TRBV4-2 - - TRBJ2-5
CASSPVSGSVTYF TGTGCCAGCAGCCCAGTTTCAGGGTCAGTCACTTACTTC TRBV7-2 once - TRBJ1-2
CASSLPGQRYTGELFF TGTGCCAGCAGCCTACCGGGACAGCGGTACACCGGGGAGCTGTTTTTT TRBV7-8 once TRBD1 TRBJ2-2
CASSPVGTSGHNEQFF TGTGCCAGCTCACCAGTCGGGACTAGCGGGCACAATGAGCAGTTCTTC TRBV18 - TRBD2 TRBJ2-1
CASSIPNRPQGSEGYTF TGTGCCAGTAGTATCCCAAACAGGCCACAAGGATCTGAGGGCTACACCTTC TRBV19 - - TRBJ1-2
CASSSWTGASYEQYF TGTGCCAGCAGTTCTTGGACAGGGGCGTCCTACGAGCAGTACTTC TRBV6-1 - TRBD1 TRBJ2-7
CASSLWQSNQPQHF TGTGCCAGCAGCTTATGGCAAAGCAATCAGCCCCAGCATTTT TRBV7-8 - - TRBJ1-5
CASSLPGLGIKGELFF TGTGCCAGCAGTTTACCGGGACTAGGGATTAAGGGGGAGCTGTTTTTT TRBV28 - TRBD2 TRBJ2-2
CASTQDSHQPQHF TGTGCCAGTACGCAGGACAGCCATCAGCCCCAGCATTTT TRBV19 - - TRBJ1-5
CASILNPGLTYNEQFF TGCGCCAGCATTCTCAATCCGGGTCTAACCTACAATGAGCAGTTCTTC TRBV5-1 - - TRBJ2-1
CASSYGGTGNYEQYF TGCGCCAGCAGCTATGGGGGGACAGGCAACTACGAGCAGTACTTC TRBV5-1 - TRBD1 TRBJ2-7
CAISESQPGEQYF TGTGCCATCAGTGAGTCTCAGCCAGGCGAGCAGTACTTC TRBV10-3 - - TRBJ2-7
CASSLGATEKLFF TGCGCCAGCAGCTTAGGGGCTACTGAAAAACTGTTTTTT TRBV5-1 few - TRBJ1-4
CASSQSRF TGTGCCAGCAGCCAATCTAGGTTT TRBV7-9 - - TRBJ1-1
CASSGGLAGGNTGELFF TGTGCCAGCAGCGGGGGACTAGCGGGAGGCAACACCGGGGAGCTGTTTTTT TRBV9 - TRBD2 TRBJ2-2
CASSRTPDRGINEKLFF TGCGCCAGCAGCCGCACGCCGGACAGGGGCATAAATGAAAAACTGTTTTTT TRBV4-3 few TRBD1 TRBJ1-4
CASSIGLAGTKNIQYF TGTGCCAGTAGTATCGGACTAGCGGGAACCAAAAACATTCAGTACTTC TRBV19 - TRBD2 TRBJ2-4
CASSSRTKGNTIYF TGTGCCAGCAGTTCGCGGACAAAGGGAAACACCATATATTTT TRBV28 few - TRBJ1-3
CASSQTWSSYEQYF TGTGCCAGCAGCCAAACATGGAGCTCCTACGAGCAGTACTTC TRBV14 - - TRBJ2-7
CASSLGDLNEQFF TGTGCCAGCAGCTTGGGTGACTTGAATGAGCAGTTCTTC TRBV5-5 - - TRBJ2-1
CASSYRAGDETQYF TGTGCCAGCAGTTACCGTGCCGGGGATGAGACCCAGTACTTC TRBV6-6 once - TRBJ2-5
CASSPRGQAAGTDTQYF TGTGCCAGCAGCCCGAGAGGACAGGCGGCAGGTACAGATACGCAGTATTTT TRBV9 - TRBD1 TRBJ2-3
CASSLGGTSSYEQYF TGTGCCAGCAGCTTGGGAGGGACTAGCAGTTACGAGCAGTACTTC TRBV5-4 few TRBD2 TRBJ2-7
CASSLGTSGGVETQYF TGCGCCAGCAGCTTGGGAACTAGCGGGGGGGTAGAGACCCAGTACTTC TRBV5-1 - TRBD2 TRBJ2-5
CASSPVPWDNSYEQYF TGTGCCAGCAGCCCAGTTCCTTGGGACAATTCCTACGAGCAGTACTTC TRBV7-2 - - TRBJ2-7
CASSVRDRGRAGELFF TGTGCCAGCAGCGTGAGGGACAGGGGAAGGGCCGGGGAGCTGTTTTTT TRBV9 - TRBD1 TRBJ2-2
CASSIDRGLTDTQYF TGTGCCAGTAGTATTGACAGGGGGCTAACAGATACGCAGTATTTT TRBV19 few TRBD1 TRBJ2-3
CASILGVGGTEAFF TGTGCCTCCATACTCGGGGTTGGAGGCACTGAAGCTTTCTTT TRBV30 - - TRBJ1-1
CASSVTGVGNTEAFF TGCGCCAGCAGCGTGACAGGGGTGGGGAACACTGAAGCTTTCTTT TRBV5-1 - TRBD1 TRBJ1-1
CASSLSGTGSKGYTF TGTGCCAGCAGCTTATCCGGGACAGGGTCTAAGGGCTACACCTTC TRBV7-2 - TRBD1 TRBJ1-2
CAWTRYQETQYF TGTGCCTGGACTCGGTACCAAGAGACCCAGTACTTC TRBV30 - - TRBJ2-5
CASSLAGASDEQYF TGTGCCAGCAGCTTAGCAGGGGCGAGCGACGAGCAGTACTTC TRBV7-3 - - TRBJ2-7
CASSTTRGVIEAFF TGTGCCAGCAGCACCACCCGGGGGGTTATTGAAGCTTTCTTT TRBV28 - - TRBJ1-1
CASSYRENTGELFF TGCGCCAGCAGCTACCGGGAGAACACCGGGGAGCTGTTTTTT TRBV5-1 - - TRBJ2-2
CASSLAQRGSFGTQYF TGTGCCAGCAGCTTGGCACAGCGGGGTTCTTTTGGGACCCAGTACTTC TRBV5-6 - TRBD2 TRBJ2-5
CSVLIGTGSLFSGNTIYF TGCAGCGTTCTAATTGGGACAGGGTCTCTTTTCTCTGGAAACACCATATATTTT TRBV29-1 - TRBD1 TRBJ1-3
CASSSRGAAYEQYF TGTGCCAGCAGCTCACGGGGGGCAGCCTACGAGCAGTACTTC TRBV7-6 - - TRBJ2-7
CASSVAPIRNTEAFF TGTGCCAGCAGCGTAGCTCCCATCAGGAACACTGAAGCTTTCTTT TRBV9 - - TRBJ1-1
CASSPGTANTGELFF TGTGCCAGCTCACCCGGGACAGCGAACACCGGGGAGCTGTTTTTT TRBV18 - TRBD1 TRBJ2-2
CASSSIRSGRNNEQFF TGTGCCAGCAGTTCCATCAGGAGCGGGAGAAACAATGAGCAGTTCTTC TRBV6-6 - TRBD2 TRBJ2-1
CASSLSRDPPRGNQPQHF TGTGCCAGCAGCCTCAGCCGGGATCCTCCAAGAGGCAATCAGCCCCAGCATTTT TRBV16 - - TRBJ1-5
CASSSAGGRGTF TGCGCCAGCAGCTCGGCGGGGGGGCGAGGCACCTTC TRBV5-1 - - TRBJ1-2